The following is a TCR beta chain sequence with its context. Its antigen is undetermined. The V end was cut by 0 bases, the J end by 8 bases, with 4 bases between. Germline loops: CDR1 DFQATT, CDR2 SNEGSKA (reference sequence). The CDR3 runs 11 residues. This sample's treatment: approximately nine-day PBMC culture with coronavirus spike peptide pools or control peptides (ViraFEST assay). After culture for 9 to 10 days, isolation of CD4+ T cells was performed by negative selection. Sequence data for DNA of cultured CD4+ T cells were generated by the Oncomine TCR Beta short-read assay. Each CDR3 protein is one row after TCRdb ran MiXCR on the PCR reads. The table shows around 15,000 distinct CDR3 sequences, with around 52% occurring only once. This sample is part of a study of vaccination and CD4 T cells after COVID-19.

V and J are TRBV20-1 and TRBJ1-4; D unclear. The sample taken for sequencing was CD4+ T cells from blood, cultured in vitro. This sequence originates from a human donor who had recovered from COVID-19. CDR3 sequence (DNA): TGCAGTGCTAGAGATCGCGAAAAACTGTTTTTT. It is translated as CSARDREKLFF.